The source of this TCR beta chain is a study of blood T cell repertoires in COVID-19. The method was immunoSEQ multiplex PCR; TCRdb's version includes in-frame clones alone and lacks a portion of them. The table lists about 200,000 clones, around 90% of them singletons, with 0.7% to 0.85% in the top ten. The TCR comes from a man aged 60 to 75 with COVID-19, enrolled during active disease. Sequenced material: peripheral blood.

CDR3 in DNA: TGTGCCAGTAGGCGAGGCGGGAGGGCAGATACGCAGTATTTT. Translating gives CASRRGGRADTQYF. The chain carries TRBV19 and TRBJ2-3; 9 nucleotides align to TRBD2. The CDR3 sequence is 14 residues long. V was pared by 6 bases and J by 4 bases, with 5 bases of the junction left unmatched. From germline, CDR1 is LNHDA and CDR2 SQIVND (reference sequence).